A single sample is the source of the 32 T cell receptor beta chains below, sequenced in a study of human T cells and chemical hapten exposure (dated by TCRdb to the early 2020s). Library method: RACE. TCRdb records NextSeq 500 as the sequencer. Using fastp at Q25 and MiXCR, TCRdb reprocessed the public reads and kept productive beta chains. Each record represents a unique CDR3 protein, reported with the most common genes and DNA among its rows. This sample has about 50,000 distinct CDR3 sequences in its table, and about a tenth of those were observed once. The ten largest clonotypes hold approximately 1.8% of the sample. The time point label corresponds to: patch test 2, 6 weeks after DPC sensitization. This sample's treatment or condition label indicates: therapeutic diphenylcyclopropenone sensitization with weekly scalp DPC. The input for sequencing was whole blood, taken in connection with sensitization to the hapten diphenylcyclopropenone (DPC). These receptor sequences come from a woman between 50 and 59 years old with alopecia areata. Some clones in this sample may be carry-over from other donors' samples.

Ten or more counts support this clonotype. The J gene is TRBJ1-2, the V gene TRBV7-2; weak D call: TRBD1 (5 bases). The ends were cut back, 5 bases at V and 2 bases at J, with 12 bases in the middle. Germline V gene sequence: CDR1 SGHTA, CDR2 FQGNSA. The CDR3 sequence is 14 residues long. CDR3 loop: CASSLSGRNYGYTF. In DNA, the CDR3 is TGTGCCAGCAGCCTCTCAGGGCGGAACTATGGCTACACCTTC.

This rearrangement joins TRBV20-1 to TRBJ2-5; the D gene is possibly TRBD1 (6 bases). Germline CDR1 is DFQATT and CDR2 is SNEGSKA (reference sequence). V lost 6 bases to trimming and J lost 2 bases, with 10 bases between them. This CDR3 comprises 12 residues. CDR3 protein: CSAGRGQETQYF. CDR3 nucleotides: TGCAGTGCGGGCAGGGGACAAGAGACCCAGTACTTC.

This clonotype has just a few counts. The rearrangement links TRBV5-5 to TRBJ2-1; no reliable D call. Germline values: CDR1 SGHKS, CDR2 YYEKEE (reference sequence). V gave up 1 base and J gave up 5 bases, with 7 bases separating them. This CDR3 spans 13 amino acids. The CDR3 bases are TGTGCCAGCAGCTTGTATCTAAACAATGAGCAGTTCTTC. Translated, it gives CASSLYLNNEQFF.

This clonotype has a handful of counts. The DNA for the CDR3 is TGCGCCAGCAGGGCTGGGGTGGGTTCGGCCTACAATGAGCAGTTCTTC. This translates into CASRAGVGSAYNEQFF. The chain has TRBV4-3 and TRBJ2-1; D not certain. Germline V gene sequence: CDR1 LGHNA, CDR2 YSLEER. The CDR3 has 16 residues. Trimming removed 6 bases at V and 2 bases at J, with 17 bases between.

Details on this clonotype: The junction does not match germline at one end; this may be a read error. The chain combines TRBV27 with TRBJ2-7, with a weak D call TRBD2 (7 bases). Germline V gene data show CDR1 as MNHEY and CDR2 as SMNVEV (reference sequence). This CDR3 is 16 amino acids long. CDR3 residues: CASSLYGGRRSYEQYF. In nucleotides, the CDR3 is TGTGCCAGCAGCTTATACGGGGGGCGCCGTTCCTACGAGCAGTACTTC.

The V and J genes are TRBV11-2 and TRBJ2-1, with 8 positions matching TRBD1. The germline V gene encodes CDR1 SGHAT and CDR2 FQNNGV. Unmatched junction bases numbered 12, after V lost 6 bases and J lost 8 bases. The CDR3 consists of 15 residues. CDR3: CASRLPGAGGHEQFF. The CDR3 nucleotides are TGTGCCAGCAGACTACCTGGGGCAGGGGGCCATGAGCAGTTCTTC.

This chain joins TRBV29-1 and TRBJ2-5; 10 nucleotides agree with TRBD1. Per germline, CDR1 SQVTM and CDR2 ANQGSEA. CDR3 length equals 12 residues. Trimming cost V 6 bases and J 5 bases; bases outside gene matches: 3. CDR3 loop: CSVDRGRETQYF. The CDR3 DNA sequence: TGCAGCGTCGACAGGGGGCGGGAGACCCAGTACTTC.

V gene TRBV28 combines with J gene TRBJ2-3, with D maybe TRBD1 (6 bases). CDR1 and CDR2 from the germline V gene are MDHEN and SYDVKM. The CDR3 totals 15 residues. Trimming shortened V by 5 bases and J by 4 bases, and 16 bases separated the two germline ends. In DNA, the CDR3 is TGTGCCAGCAGTCCCTCGTGGGGGACACCAGATACGCAGTATTTT. It is translated as CASSPSWGTPDTQYF.

At least ten counts were recorded for this clonotype. The gene calls are TRBV7-6 and TRBJ1-1, with D perhaps matching TRBD1 (6 bases). V dropped 6 bases and J dropped 0 bases, with 20 bases sitting between them. Germline V CDR1 and CDR2: SGHVS, FNYEAQ. CDR3 length: 17 residues. CDR3 nucleotides: TGTGCCAGCAGACCTGGAGTCGCGGGGGGCCTGAACACTGAAGCTTTCTTT. Translated: CASRPGVAGGLNTEAFF.

The table lists this clonotype with many counts. The rearrangement links TRBV5-1 to TRBJ2-1, with 9 bases fitting TRBD2. V lost 4 bases, J lost 7 bases, and 12 bases stayed unmatched. Germline lookup yields CDR1 SGHRS and CDR2 YFSETQ. This CDR3 spans 16 amino acids. CDR3 sequence: CASSPRLAELRNEQFF. The CDR3, as DNA: TGCGCCAGCAGCCCACGACTAGCGGAGTTGAGGAATGAGCAGTTCTTC.

The CDR3 reads CASSHVAGGYNEQFF. DNA for the CDR3: TGTGCCAGCAGCCACGTAGCGGGGGGGTACAATGAGCAGTTCTTC. The rearrangement uses TRBV3-1 and TRBJ2-1, with TRBD2 identical over 11 bases. The V gene's germline CDR1 is LGHDT and CDR2 YNNKEL (reference sequence). The ends lost 3 bases at V and 4 bases at J; junction bases unmatched: 2. The CDR3 sequence is 15 residues long.

As for this clonotype: Given a much more abundant clone one base away, this may be a read error. The chain has TRBV29-1 and TRBJ2-5; D gene uncertain. CDR1 is SQVTM, CDR2 ANQGSEA, per germline. Trimming left V 4 bases short and J 4 bases short, with 13 bases between. The CDR3 contains 13 residues. CDR3 residues: CSVVRLSRETQYF. As DNA, the CDR3 is TGCAGCGTTGTTCGTCTCTCCAGAGAGACCCAGTACTTC. The full variable domain, in which reference TRBV29-1 and TRBJ2-5 provide the parts outside the CDR3, is SAVISQKPSRDICQRGTSLTIQCQVDSQVTMMFWYRQQPGQSLTLIATANQGSEATYESGFVIDKFPISRPNLTFSTLTVSNMSPEDSSIYLCSVVRLSRETQYFGPGTRLLVL.

This clonotype was counted at least ten times. This rearrangement joins TRBV7-9 to TRBJ2-1; D gene uncertain. V lost 5 bases and J 12 bases, leaving 14 bases between the germline ends. Germline V gives CDR1 SEHNR, CDR2 FQNEAQ (reference sequence). CDR3 length: 12 residues. The CDR3 loop reads CASSPSLAGQFF. DNA of the CDR3: TGTGCCAGCAGCCCCAGCCTCGCAGGGCAGTTCTTC.

The chain combines TRBV6-6 with TRBJ2-3, with 8 bases identical to TRBD2. V gave up 0 bases and J gave up 2 bases; unmatched junction bases: 4. The CDR3 runs to 16 residues. Germline V gene lookup returns CDR1 MNHNY and CDR2 SVGAGI (reference sequence). The CDR3 protein is CASSYSGAGDTDTQYF. The CDR3 region has the DNA TGTGCCAGCAGTTACTCCGGAGCGGGAGACACAGATACGCAGTATTTT.

This clonotype came up many times. The chain employs TRBV2 and TRBJ2-1; 9 positions match TRBD2. Trimming took 7 bases from V and 6 from J; bases not matched to a gene: 13. Germline V gives CDR1 SNHLY, CDR2 FYNNEI. The CDR3 is 16 amino acids. CDR3 loop: CASTLAGVRLSNEQFF. The CDR3 DNA sequence: TGTGCCAGCACCTTAGCGGGAGTAAGGTTATCCAATGAGCAGTTCTTC.

V usage is TRBV5-1 and J usage is TRBJ2-7, with 8 bases lining up with TRBD1. The CDR3 extends over 18 amino acids. Losses at the gene ends were 1 base for V and 5 bases for J; bases not matched to a gene: 17. CDR1 and CDR2 (germline): SGHRS, YFSETQ. The chain's CDR3 is CASSLYGLTDRGADEQYF. The CDR3 DNA sequence: TGCGCCAGCAGCTTGTATGGCCTAACAGACAGGGGCGCCGACGAGCAGTACTTC.

This clonotype was found a few times. This rearrangement joins TRBV7-2 to TRBJ2-3; TRBD1 aligns across 7 bases. V lost 5 bases and J lost 3; bases outside the gene matches: 8. The CDR3 covers 15 residues. CDR1 and CDR2 from the germline V gene are SGHTA and FQGNSA. The CDR3 here is CASSLQGIKTDTQYF. As DNA, the CDR3 is TGTGCCAGCAGCCTACAGGGGATCAAAACAGATACGCAGTATTTT.

In its sample, this clonotype was seen a few times. V usage is TRBV14 and J usage is TRBJ2-2; D unclear. V was cut by 0 bases and J by 4 bases, with 9 bases left in between. The CDR3 has 15 residues. CDR1 SGHDN and CDR2 FVKESK come from the germline V gene. Here the CDR3 reads CASSQDIPGTGELFF. CDR3 bases: TGTGCCAGCAGCCAAGATATTCCGGGCACCGGGGAGCTGTTTTTT.

There are a few counts of this clonotype. This sequence joins TRBV11-2 and TRBJ2-5, with D perhaps matching TRBD2 (5 bases). Germline V CDR1 and CDR2: SGHAT, FQNNGV. The CDR3 extends over 14 amino acids. V was shortened by 3 bases and J by 2 bases, with 10 bases between the two germline ends. The CDR3 sequence: CASSFNSGQETQYF. CDR3 nucleotide sequence: TGTGCCAGCAGCTTTAACAGCGGACAAGAGACCCAGTACTTC.

This clonotype has ten or more counts. This chain links TRBV29-1 with TRBJ2-1, with a possible D match to TRBD1 (6 bases). Deletions cut 8 bases from V and 4 bases from J, with 12 bases between. CDR1 and CDR2 (germline): SQVTM, ANQGSEA. The CDR3 has 12 residues. CDR3: CSLGQIYNEQFF. CDR3 DNA: TGCAGCCTCGGACAGATATACAATGAGCAGTTCTTC.

In nucleotides, the CDR3 is TGTGCCAGCAGCTTCACGCTGACAGGGCTAGCCAAAAACATTCAGTACTTC. It codes for CASSFTLTGLAKNIQYF. This chain connects TRBV13 to TRBJ2-4, with 7 bases fitting TRBD1. There are 17 residues in the CDR3. CDR1 is PRHDT, CDR2 FYEKMQ, per germline (reference sequence). J lost 0 bases, V lost 3 bases, and 8 bases had no gene match.

This rearrangement joins TRBV3-1 to TRBJ2-1, with D perhaps matching TRBD1 or TRBD2 (6 bases each). Germline V lookup: CDR1 LGHDT, CDR2 YNNKEL (reference sequence). Trimming cost V 2 bases and J 10 bases, with 9 bases left between them. The CDR3 runs 12 residues. CDR3 residues: CASSQFGGEQFF. The CDR3 DNA is TGTGCCAGCAGCCAATTCGGGGGCGAGCAGTTCTTC.

This clonotype has at least ten counts. The rearrangement joins TRBV5-1 to TRBJ1-2, with TRBD1 matching 9 bases. Unmatched junction bases numbered 7, after V lost 0 bases and J lost 1 base. Germline V lookup: CDR1 SGHRS, CDR2 YFSETQ. The length of the CDR3 is 17 residues. In DNA form, the CDR3 reads TGCGCCAGCAGCTTGGTACAGGGGGCCATACTTAACTATGGCTACACCTTC. This codes for CASSLVQGAILNYGYTF.

This sequence joins TRBV3-1 and TRBJ1-1, with D possibly being TRBD1 (5 bases). V was pared by 4 bases and J by 11 bases, with 14 bases between. This CDR3 spans 12 amino acids. Germline CDR1 and CDR2: LGHDT and YNNKEL (reference sequence). Written as DNA, the CDR3 is TGTGCCAGCAGCCTCCACGGAGGGGAGGCTTTCTTT. Its translation: CASSLHGGEAFF.

V is TRBV28 and J is TRBJ2-3, with D possibly being TRBD1 (6 bases). The germline V and J ends were trimmed by 5 bases and 2 bases, with 23 bases remaining between them. Germline CDR1 reads MDHEN; CDR2 reads SYDVKM. This CDR3 has 18 amino acids. The CDR3 region is CASSPQTGHLGYTDTQYF. The CDR3 region has the DNA TGTGCCAGCAGTCCTCAAACGGGACACCTAGGCTACACAGATACGCAGTATTTT.

This clonotype was counted many times. This chain uses TRBV6-2 or TRBV6-3 with TRBJ1-2; no clear D. CDR1 and CDR2 from the germline V gene are MNHEY and SVGEGT. The CDR3 has 14 amino acids. V was clipped by 2 bases and J by 6 bases, with 13 bases between them. The CDR3 protein is CASSYPGTRNGYTF. The CDR3 coding sequence is TGTGCCAGCAGTTACCCAGGAACGAGAAATGGCTACACCTTC.

The chain links TRBV5-1 to TRBJ1-1; D gene ambiguous. CDR3 length: 14 residues. Germline V gene sequence: CDR1 SGHRS, CDR2 YFSETQ. Trimming cost V 6 bases and J 4 bases, with 16 bases left between them. CDR3 in amino acids: CASTETPEPTEAFF. In DNA form, the CDR3 reads TGCGCCAGCACAGAGACACCAGAGCCCACTGAAGCTTTCTTT. Using reference TRBV5-1 and TRBJ1-1 for the parts outside the CDR3, the full variable domain is KAGVTQTPRYLIKTRGQQVTLSCSPISGHRSVSWYQQTPGQGLQFLFEYFSETQRNKGNFPGRFSGRQFSNSRSEMNVSTLELGDSALYLCASTETPEPTEAFFGQGTRLTVV.

The chain recombines TRBV7-2 with TRBJ2-1, with 10 bases that match TRBD2. The junction had 13 bases not matched to a gene; V was cut back by 5 bases and J by 0 bases. Germline V gene data show CDR1 as SGHTA and CDR2 as FQGNSA. This CDR3 has 19 residues. DNA of the CDR3: TGTGCCAGCAGCCCTAGGGGGGCGCCTAGCGGGAGCTCCTACAATGAGCAGTTCTTC. Amino acid sequence: CASSPRGAPSGSSYNEQFF.

The CDR3 spells CASSLTGLQPQHF. For the CDR3, the DNA is TGTGCCAGCAGCTTGACAGGTCTGCAGCCCCAGCATTTT. This chain connects TRBV7-2 to TRBJ1-5, with a possible D match to TRBD1 (6 bases). This CDR3 has 13 residues. Germline CDR1 is SGHTA and CDR2 is FQGNSA. V was clipped by 3 bases and J by 7 bases, with 10 bases between them.

The V call is TRBV10-3, the J call TRBJ2-3; maybe TRBD2 (6 bases). Trimming left V 10 bases short and J 3 bases short, with 17 bases between. Germline CDR1 ENHRY, CDR2 SYGVKD. The CDR3 loop spans 14 amino acids. The CDR3 here is CANPLAGGTDTQYF. The CDR3 bases are TGTGCCAACCCCCTAGCTGGAGGGACAGATACGCAGTATTTT.

This clonotype was detected many times. The J gene is TRBJ2-1, the V gene TRBV7-6, with 7 bases lining up with TRBD2. CDR3 length: 16 residues. Losses at the gene ends were 5 bases for V and 0 bases for J; bases not matched to a gene: 7. Germline CDR1 and CDR2: SGHVS and FNYEAQ. CDR3: CASSQSGAFSYNEQFF. CDR3 DNA: TGTGCCAGCAGCCAAAGCGGGGCCTTCTCCTACAATGAGCAGTTCTTC.

This clonotype was seen many times. The rearrangement joins TRBV11-1 to TRBJ1-2; 7 bases fit TRBD1. The germline CDR1 and CDR2 sequences are SGHAT and FQDESV (reference sequence). V gave up 5 bases and J gave up 6 bases; unmatched junction bases: 9. The CDR3 has 14 residues. As DNA, the CDR3 is TGTGCCAGCAGCCTATACAGGGGAGTGGATGGCTACACCTTC. Translated: CASSLYRGVDGYTF. Full variable domain (outside the CDR3, taken from reference TRBV11-1 and TRBJ1-2): EAEVAQSPRYKITEKSQAVAFWCDPISGHATLYWYRQILGQGPELLVQFQDESVVDDSQLPKDRFSAERLKGVDSTLKIQPAELGDSAMYLCASSLYRGVDGYTFGSGTRLTVV.